Sequencing of this T cell receptor beta chain was carried out in a study of blood T cell repertoires in COVID-19. As for the study in general: The origin of the acute and convalescent COVID-19 samples was the United States, Italy and Spain. T cells, B-cell-depleted T cells, or PBMCs supplied cDNA or gDNA.

The method was immunoSEQ multiplex PCR; TCRdb's version includes in-frame clones alone and lacks a portion of them. The sample lists roughly 280,000 clones, around 83% occurring once. Germline assignment: CDR1 MNHEY and CDR2 SMNVEV (reference sequence). CDR3 length: 14 amino acids. Between the trimmed V and J ends, which lost 1 base and 5 bases, there was a span of 11 bases. This TCR derives from a man younger than 30 with active or convalescent COVID-19. The chain joins TRBV27 to TRBJ2-5, with a possible D match to TRBD2 (5 bases). The sample comprised peripheral blood. The CDR3 region is CASSLFGETETQYF. The CDR3 region has the DNA TGTGCCAGCAGTTTATTTGGGGAGACGGAGACCCAGTACTTC.